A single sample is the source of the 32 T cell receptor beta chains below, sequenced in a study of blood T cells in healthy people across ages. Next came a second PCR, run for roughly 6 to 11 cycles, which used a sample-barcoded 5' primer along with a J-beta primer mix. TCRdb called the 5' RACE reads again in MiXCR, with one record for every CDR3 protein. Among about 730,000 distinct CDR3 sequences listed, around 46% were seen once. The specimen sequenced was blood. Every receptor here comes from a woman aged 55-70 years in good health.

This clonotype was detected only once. CDR3 protein: CSVGDRGNQPQHF. In DNA form, the CDR3 reads TGCAGCGTTGGGGACAGGGGCAATCAGCCCCAGCATTTT. This chain connects TRBV29-1 to TRBJ1-5, with TRBD1 matching 9 bases. This CDR3 has 13 amino acids. The junction had 0 bases not matched to a gene; V was cut back by 4 bases and J by 2 bases. Germline loops: CDR1 SQVTM, CDR2 ANQGSEA.

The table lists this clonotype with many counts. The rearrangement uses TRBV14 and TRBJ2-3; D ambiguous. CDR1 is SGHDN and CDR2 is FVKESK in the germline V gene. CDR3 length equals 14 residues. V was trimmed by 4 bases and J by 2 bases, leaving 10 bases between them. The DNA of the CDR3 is TGTGCCAGCAGCCTGCCGTTTTCCACAGATACGCAGTATTTT. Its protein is CASSLPFSTDTQYF. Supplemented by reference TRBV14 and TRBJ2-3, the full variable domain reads EAGVTQFPSHSVIEKGQTVTLRCDPISGHDNLYWYRRVMGKEIKFLLHFVKESKQDESGMPNNRFLAERTGGTYSTLKVQPAELEDSGVYFCASSLPFSTDTQYFGPGTRLTVL.

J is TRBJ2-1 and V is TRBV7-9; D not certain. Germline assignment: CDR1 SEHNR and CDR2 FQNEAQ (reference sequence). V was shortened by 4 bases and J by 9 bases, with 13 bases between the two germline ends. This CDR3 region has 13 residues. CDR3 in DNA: TGTGCCAGCAGCTCGACAAGGAATGGTGAGCAGTTCTTC. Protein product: CASSSTRNGEQFF.

CDR3 sequence (DNA): TGTGCCAGCAGTCTTTATTTCGCCCGGGACCGGAATGAAAAACTGTTTTTT. Its translation is CASSLYFARDRNEKLFF. The rearrangement links TRBV27 to TRBJ1-4; D is possibly TRBD1 (5 bases). The CDR3 covers 17 residues. Germline lookup yields CDR1 MNHEY and CDR2 SMNVEV (reference sequence). Between the trimmed V and J ends, which lost 5 bases and 5 bases, there was a span of 21 bases.

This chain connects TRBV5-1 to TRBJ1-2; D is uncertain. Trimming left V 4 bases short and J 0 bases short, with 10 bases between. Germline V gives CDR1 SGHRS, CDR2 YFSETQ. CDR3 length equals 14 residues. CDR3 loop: CASSVQPTNYGYTF. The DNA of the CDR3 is TGCGCCAGCAGCGTACAGCCTACTAACTATGGCTACACCTTC.

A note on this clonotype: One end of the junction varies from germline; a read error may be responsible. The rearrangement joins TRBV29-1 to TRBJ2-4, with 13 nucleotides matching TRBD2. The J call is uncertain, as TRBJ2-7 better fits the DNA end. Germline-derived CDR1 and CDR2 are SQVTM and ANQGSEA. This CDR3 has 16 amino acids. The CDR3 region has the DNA TGCGGCGTTGAAGGGGGACTAGCGGGAAGCTCCTACGAGCAGTACTTC. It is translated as CGVEGGLAGSSYEQYF.

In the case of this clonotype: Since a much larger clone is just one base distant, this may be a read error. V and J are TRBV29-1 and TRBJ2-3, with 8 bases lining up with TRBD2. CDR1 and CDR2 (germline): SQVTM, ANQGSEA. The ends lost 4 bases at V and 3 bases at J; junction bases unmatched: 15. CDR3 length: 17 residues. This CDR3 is CSVAQAAVAGLTDTQYF. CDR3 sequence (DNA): TGCAGCGTTGCCCAGGCGGCCGTAGCGGGGCTAACAGATACGCAGTATTTT.

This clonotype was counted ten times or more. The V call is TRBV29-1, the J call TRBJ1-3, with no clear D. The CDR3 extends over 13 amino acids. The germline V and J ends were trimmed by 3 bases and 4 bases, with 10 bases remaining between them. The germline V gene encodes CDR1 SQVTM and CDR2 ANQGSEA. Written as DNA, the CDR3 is TGCAGCGTTGAGGTGTCTCGCGGAAACACCATATATTTT. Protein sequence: CSVEVSRGNTIYF.

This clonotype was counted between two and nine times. The CDR3 reads CASSLDQLYEQYF. The CDR3 DNA reads as TGTGCCAGCAGCTTAGACCAGCTCTACGAGCAGTACTTC. V is TRBV7-2 and J is TRBJ2-7; no reliable D call. Germline V lookup: CDR1 SGHTA, CDR2 FQGNSA. V was trimmed by 1 base and J by 3 bases, leaving 7 bases between them. The CDR3 has 13 residues.

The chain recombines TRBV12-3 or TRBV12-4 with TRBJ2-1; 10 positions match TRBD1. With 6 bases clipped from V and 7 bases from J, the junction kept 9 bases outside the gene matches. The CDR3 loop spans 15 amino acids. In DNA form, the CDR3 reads TGTGCCAGCAGCCGGGACAGGGGAGAAGGGAATGAGCAGTTCTTC. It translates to CASSRDRGEGNEQFF.

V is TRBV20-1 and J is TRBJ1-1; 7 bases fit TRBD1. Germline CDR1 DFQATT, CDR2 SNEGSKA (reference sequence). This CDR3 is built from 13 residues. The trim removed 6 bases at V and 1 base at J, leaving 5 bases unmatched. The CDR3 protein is CSASGQPNTEAFF. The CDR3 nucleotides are TGCAGTGCGTCGGGACAGCCGAACACTGAAGCTTTCTTT.

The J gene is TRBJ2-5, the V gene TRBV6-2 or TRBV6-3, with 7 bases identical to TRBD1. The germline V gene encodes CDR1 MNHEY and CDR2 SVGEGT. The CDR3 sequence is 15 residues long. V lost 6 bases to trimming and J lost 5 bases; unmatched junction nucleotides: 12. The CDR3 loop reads CASSQVLQGWETQYF. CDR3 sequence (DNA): TGTGCCAGCAGCCAAGTACTACAGGGGTGGGAGACCCAGTACTTC.

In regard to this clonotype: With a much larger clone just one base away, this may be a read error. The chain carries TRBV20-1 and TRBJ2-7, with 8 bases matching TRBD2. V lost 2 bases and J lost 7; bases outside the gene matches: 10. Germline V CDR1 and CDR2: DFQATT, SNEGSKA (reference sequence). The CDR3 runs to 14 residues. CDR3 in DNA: TGCAGTGCTAGACGGGCGGGGGGTAACGATGAGCAGTACTTC. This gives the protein CSARRAGGNDEQYF.

The CDR3 sequence is CSVERTGGARNGYTF. In DNA form, the CDR3 reads TGCAGCGTTGAAAGAACAGGGGGCGCGAGGAATGGCTACACCTTC. This sequence joins TRBV29-1 and TRBJ1-2, with 9 bases matching TRBD1. This CDR3 comprises 15 residues. V gave up 2 bases and J gave up 6 bases; unmatched junction bases: 10. Germline CDR1 is SQVTM and CDR2 is ANQGSEA.

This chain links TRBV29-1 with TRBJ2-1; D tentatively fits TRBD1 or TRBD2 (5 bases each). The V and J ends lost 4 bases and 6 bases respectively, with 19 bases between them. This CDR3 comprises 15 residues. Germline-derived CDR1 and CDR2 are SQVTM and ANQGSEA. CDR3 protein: CSVGGTGTWVNEQFF. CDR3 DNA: TGCAGCGTTGGCGGCACCGGGACGTGGGTCAATGAGCAGTTCTTC.

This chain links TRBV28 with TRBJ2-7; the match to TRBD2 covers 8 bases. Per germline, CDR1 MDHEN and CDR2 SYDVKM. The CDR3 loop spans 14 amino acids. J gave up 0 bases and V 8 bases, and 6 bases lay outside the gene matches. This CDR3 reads CASDAAGGSYEQYF. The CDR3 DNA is TGTGCCAGCGACGCGGCGGGAGGCTCCTACGAGCAGTACTTC.

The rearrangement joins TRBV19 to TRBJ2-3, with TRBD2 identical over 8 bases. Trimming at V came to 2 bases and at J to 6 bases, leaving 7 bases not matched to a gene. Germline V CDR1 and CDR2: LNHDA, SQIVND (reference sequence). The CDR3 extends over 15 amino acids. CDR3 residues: CASSITSGSMDTQYF. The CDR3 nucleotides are TGTGCCAGTAGTATAACTAGCGGTAGCATGGATACGCAGTATTTT.

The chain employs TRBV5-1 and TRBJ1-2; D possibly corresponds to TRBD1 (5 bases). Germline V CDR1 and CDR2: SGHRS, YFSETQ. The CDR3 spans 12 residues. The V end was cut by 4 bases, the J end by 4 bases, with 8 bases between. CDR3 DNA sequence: TGCGCCAGCAGCAGGGACCTCTATGGCTACACCTTC. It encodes CASSRDLYGYTF.

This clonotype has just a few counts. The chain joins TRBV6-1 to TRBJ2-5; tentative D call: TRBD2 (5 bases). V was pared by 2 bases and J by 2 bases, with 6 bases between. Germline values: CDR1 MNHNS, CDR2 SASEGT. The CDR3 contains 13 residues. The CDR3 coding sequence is TGTGCCAGCAGTGAAACGGGACAAGAGACCCAGTACTTC. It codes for CASSETGQETQYF.

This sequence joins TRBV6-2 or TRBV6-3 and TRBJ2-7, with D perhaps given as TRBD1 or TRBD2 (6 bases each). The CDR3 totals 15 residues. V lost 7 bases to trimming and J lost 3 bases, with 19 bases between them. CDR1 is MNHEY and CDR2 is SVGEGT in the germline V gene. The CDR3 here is CASTPRGGQLYEQYF. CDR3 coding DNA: TGTGCCAGCACCCCCCGGGGAGGACAGCTCTACGAGCAGTACTTC.

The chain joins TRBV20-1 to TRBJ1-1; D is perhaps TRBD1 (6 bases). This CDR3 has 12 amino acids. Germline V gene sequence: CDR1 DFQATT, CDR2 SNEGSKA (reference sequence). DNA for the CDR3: TGCGGAGGAGAGGGAAGGGGGACTGAAGCTTTCTTT. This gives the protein CGGEGRGTEAFF.

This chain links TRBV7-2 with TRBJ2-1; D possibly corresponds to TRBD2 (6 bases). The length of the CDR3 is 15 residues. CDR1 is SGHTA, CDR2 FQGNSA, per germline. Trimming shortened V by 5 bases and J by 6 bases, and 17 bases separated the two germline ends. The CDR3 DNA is TGTGCCAGCAGCCCCCCCGGGACTTCAACCAATGAGCAGTTCTTC. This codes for CASSPPGTSTNEQFF.

The CDR3 sequence is CASSGDSRQPQHF. The CDR3, as DNA: TGTGCCAGCAGTGGGGACAGTCGGCAGCCCCAGCATTTT. This chain links TRBV12-3 or TRBV12-4 with TRBJ1-5, with 7 nucleotides matching TRBD1. The CDR3 covers 13 residues. V dropped 5 bases and J dropped 7; count of bases not matched to a gene: 5.

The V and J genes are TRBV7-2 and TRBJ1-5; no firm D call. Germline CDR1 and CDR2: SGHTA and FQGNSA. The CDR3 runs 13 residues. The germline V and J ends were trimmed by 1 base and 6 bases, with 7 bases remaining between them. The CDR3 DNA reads TGTGCCAGCAGCTTAGTTCAGGTTCAGCCCCAGCATTTT. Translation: CASSLVQVQPQHF.

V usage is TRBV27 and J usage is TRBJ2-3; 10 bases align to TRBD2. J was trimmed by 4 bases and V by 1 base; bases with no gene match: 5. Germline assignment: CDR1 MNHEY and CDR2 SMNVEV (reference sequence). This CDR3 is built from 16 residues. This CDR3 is CASSLLRSGRADTQYF. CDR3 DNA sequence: TGTGCCAGCAGTTTATTGCGAAGCGGGAGGGCAGATACGCAGTATTTT.

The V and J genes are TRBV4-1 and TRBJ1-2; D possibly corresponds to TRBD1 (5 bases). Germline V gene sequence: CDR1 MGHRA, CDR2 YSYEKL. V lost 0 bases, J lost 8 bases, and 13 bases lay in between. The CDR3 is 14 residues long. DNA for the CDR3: TGCGCCAGCAGCCAAGATCTATTAAGGGGAGGCTACACCTTC. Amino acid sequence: CASSQDLLRGGYTF.

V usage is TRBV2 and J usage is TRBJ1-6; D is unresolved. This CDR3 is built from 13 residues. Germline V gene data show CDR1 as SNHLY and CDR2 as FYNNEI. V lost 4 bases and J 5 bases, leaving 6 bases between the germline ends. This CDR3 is CASSGVNNSPLHF. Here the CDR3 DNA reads TGTGCCAGCAGTGGGGTTAATAATTCACCCCTCCACTTT.

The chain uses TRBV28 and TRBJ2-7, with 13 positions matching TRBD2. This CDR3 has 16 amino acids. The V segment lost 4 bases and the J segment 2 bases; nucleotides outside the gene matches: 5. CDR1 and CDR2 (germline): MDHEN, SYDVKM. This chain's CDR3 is CASSSPGLAGPYEQYF. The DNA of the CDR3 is TGTGCCAGCAGTTCTCCGGGACTAGCGGGGCCCTACGAGCAGTACTTC.

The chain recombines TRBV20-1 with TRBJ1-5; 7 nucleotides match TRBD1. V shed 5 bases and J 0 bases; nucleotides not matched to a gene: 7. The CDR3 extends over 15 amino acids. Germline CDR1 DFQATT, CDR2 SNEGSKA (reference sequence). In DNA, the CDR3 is TGCAGTGCTCCAGACAGGGCCCATAGCAATCAGCCCCAGCATTTT. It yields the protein CSAPDRAHSNQPQHF.

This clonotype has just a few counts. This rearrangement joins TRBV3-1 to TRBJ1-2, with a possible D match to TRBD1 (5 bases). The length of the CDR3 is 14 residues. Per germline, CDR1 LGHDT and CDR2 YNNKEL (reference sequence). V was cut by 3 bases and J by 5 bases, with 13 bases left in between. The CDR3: CASSQSSGRYGYTF. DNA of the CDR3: TGTGCCAGCAGCCAGTCGTCGGGACGGTATGGCTACACCTTC.

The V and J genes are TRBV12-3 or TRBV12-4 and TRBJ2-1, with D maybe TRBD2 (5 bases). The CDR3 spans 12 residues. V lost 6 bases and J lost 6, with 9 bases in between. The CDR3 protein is CASRPEGNEQFF. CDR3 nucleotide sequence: TGTGCCAGCAGGCCTGAGGGCAATGAGCAGTTCTTC.

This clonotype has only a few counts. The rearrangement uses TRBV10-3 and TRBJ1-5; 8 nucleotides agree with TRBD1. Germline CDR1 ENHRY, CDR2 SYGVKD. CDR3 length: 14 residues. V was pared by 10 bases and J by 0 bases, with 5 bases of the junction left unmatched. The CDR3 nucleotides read TGTGCCACCTCGCAGGGGGCTAGCAATCAGCCCCAGCATTTT. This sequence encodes CATSQGASNQPQHF.